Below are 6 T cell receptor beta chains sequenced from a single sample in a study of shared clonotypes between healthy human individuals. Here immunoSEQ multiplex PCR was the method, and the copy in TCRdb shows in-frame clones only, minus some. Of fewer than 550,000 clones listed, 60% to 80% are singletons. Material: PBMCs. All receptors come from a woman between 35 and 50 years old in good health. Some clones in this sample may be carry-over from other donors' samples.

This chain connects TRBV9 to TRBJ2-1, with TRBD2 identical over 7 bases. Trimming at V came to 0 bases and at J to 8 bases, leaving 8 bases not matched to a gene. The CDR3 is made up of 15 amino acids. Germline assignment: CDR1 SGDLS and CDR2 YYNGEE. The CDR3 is CASSVGAGVNDEQFF. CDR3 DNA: TGTGCCAGCAGCGTAGGTGCGGGAGTTAACGATGAGCAGTTCTTC.

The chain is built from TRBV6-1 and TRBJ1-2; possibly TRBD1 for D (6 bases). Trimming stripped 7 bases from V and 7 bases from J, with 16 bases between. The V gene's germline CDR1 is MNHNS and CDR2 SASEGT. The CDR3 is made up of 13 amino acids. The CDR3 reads CASTFSGVGGYTF. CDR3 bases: TGTGCCAGCACCTTCTCAGGGGTTGGTGGCTACACCTTC.

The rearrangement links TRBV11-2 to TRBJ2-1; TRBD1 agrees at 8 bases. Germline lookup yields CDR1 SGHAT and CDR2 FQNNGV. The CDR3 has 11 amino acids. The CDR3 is CAEDRGNEQFF. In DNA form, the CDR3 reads TGTGCGGAAGACAGGGGAAATGAGCAGTTCTTC. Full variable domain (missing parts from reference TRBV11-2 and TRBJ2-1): EAGVAQSPRYKIIEKRQSVAFWCNPISGHATLYWYQQILGQGPKLLIQFQNNGVVDDSQLPKDRFSAERLKGVDSTLKIQPAKLEDSAVYLCAEDRGNEQFFGPGTRLTVL.

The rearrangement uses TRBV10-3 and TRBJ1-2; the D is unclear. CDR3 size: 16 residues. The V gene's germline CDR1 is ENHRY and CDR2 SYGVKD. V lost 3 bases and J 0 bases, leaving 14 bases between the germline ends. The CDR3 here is CAISESDFLANYGYTF. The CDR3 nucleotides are TGTGCCATCAGTGAATCAGATTTCTTAGCTAACTATGGCTACACCTTC.

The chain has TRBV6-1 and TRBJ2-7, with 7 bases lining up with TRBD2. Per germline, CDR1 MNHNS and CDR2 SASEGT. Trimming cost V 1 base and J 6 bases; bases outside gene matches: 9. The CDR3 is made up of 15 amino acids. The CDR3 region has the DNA TGTGCCAGCAGTGAAGGCTCCCGACTAGCCGCCGAGCAGTACTTC. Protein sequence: CASSEGSRLAAEQYF.

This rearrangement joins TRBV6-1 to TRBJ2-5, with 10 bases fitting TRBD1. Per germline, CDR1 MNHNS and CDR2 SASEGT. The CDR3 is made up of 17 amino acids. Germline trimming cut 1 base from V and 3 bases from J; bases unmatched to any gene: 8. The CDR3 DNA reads TGTGCCAGCAGTGAAGGAGTTGGGGACAGGGGAGAAGAGACCCAGTACTTC. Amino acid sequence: CASSEGVGDRGEETQYF.